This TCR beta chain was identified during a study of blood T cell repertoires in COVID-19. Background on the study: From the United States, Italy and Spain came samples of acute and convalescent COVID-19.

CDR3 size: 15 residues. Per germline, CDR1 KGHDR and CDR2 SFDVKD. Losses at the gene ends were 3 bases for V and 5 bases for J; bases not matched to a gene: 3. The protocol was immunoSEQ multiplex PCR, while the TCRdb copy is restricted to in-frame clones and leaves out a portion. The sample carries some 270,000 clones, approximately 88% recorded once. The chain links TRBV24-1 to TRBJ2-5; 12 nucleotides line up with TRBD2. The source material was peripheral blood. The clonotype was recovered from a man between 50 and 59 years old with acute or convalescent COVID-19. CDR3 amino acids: CATSDASGGAETQYF. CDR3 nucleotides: TGTGCCACCAGTGATGCTAGCGGGGGGGCGGAGACCCAGTACTTC.